These T cell receptor beta chains were read from a single sample in a study of cytomegalovirus exposure and HLA in healthy donors. The repertoire was sequenced with immunoSEQ multiplex PCR; TCRdb's copy has only in-frame clones and lacks some. The table includes about 50,000 clones, roughly 80% detected once. The sequencing sample was made of PBMCs. These TCRs come from a man aged 25 to 45 in good health and CMV-seronegative. CDR3s leave out the opening cysteine and the closing phenylalanine or tryptophan. The D gene is left open where the match is weak.

j_call v_call d_call cdr3_aa
TRBJ2-3 TRBV6-1 . ASSQGYSTDTQY
TRBJ2-7 TRBV28 . ASSLHQGSFSYEQY
TRBJ2-7 TRBV28 . ASSLQGTVSYEQY
TRBJ2-2 TRBV6-5 TRBD1 ASSRQGINTGELF
TRBJ2-2 TRBV4-2 . ASSPVPAGELF
TRBJ2-6 TRBV27 . ASSPAGYSGANVLT
TRBJ1-6 TRBV6-5 . ASSLTRVHNSPLH
TRBJ1-5 TRBV28 . ASRDTLNQPQH
. TRBV7-9 . ASSLRESGVEQY
TRBJ1-2 TRBV9 TRBD1 ASSPQTGGPYGYT
TRBJ2-7 TRBV4-3 TRBD2 ASSPSGGAIEQY
TRBJ2-1 TRBV5-1 TRBD2 ASGIAGGGYNEQF
TRBJ2-7 TRBV5-3 TRBD2 ARSPRGGCLSYEQY
TRBJ2-7 TRBV5-1 . ASSSEGRVSYEQY
TRBJ1-6 TRBV6-5 TRBD1 ASSYYGQDNSPLH